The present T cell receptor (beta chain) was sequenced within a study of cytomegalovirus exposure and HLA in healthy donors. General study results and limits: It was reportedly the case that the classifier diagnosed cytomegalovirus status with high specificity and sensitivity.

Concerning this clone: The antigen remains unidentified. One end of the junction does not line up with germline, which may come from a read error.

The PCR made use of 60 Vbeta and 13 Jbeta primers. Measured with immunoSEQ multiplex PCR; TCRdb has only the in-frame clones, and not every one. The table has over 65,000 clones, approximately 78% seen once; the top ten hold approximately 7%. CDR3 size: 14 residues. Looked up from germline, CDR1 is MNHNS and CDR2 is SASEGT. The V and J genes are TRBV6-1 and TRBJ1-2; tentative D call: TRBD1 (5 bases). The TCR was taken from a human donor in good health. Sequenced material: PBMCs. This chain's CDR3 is CASSEAGEGYGYPF. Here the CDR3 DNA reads TGTGCCAGCAGTGAAGCAGGGGAAGGCTATGGCTACCCCTTC.